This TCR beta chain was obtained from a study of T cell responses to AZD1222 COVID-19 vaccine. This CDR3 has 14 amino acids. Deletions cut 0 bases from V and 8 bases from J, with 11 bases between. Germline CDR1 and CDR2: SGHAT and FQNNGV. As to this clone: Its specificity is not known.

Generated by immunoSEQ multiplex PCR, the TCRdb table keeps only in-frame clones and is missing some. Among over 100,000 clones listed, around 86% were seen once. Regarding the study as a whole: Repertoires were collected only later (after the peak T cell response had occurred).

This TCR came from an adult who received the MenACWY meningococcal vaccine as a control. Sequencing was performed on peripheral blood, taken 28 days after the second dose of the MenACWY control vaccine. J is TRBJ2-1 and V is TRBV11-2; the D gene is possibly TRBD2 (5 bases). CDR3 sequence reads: CASSLDSAGDEQFF. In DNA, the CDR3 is TGTGCCAGCAGCTTAGATTCAGCCGGGGATGAGCAGTTCTTC.